Below, 2 T cell receptor beta chains from the same sample are listed, as sequenced in a study of blood T cell dynamics during melanoma immunotherapy. The protocol was immunoSEQ multiplex PCR, while the TCRdb copy is restricted to in-frame clones and leaves out a portion. The table shows around 16,000 clones, with approximately 90% occurring only once. The time point here: pre-treatment baseline. The starting material was blood, obtained from a patient treated with checkpoint blockade. The source of these receptors is a human donor with melanoma.

In nucleotides, the CDR3 is TGTGCCAGCATGACCGGGACAAGAGCTTCACCCCTCCACTTT. It specifies CASMTGTRASPLHF. This chain uses TRBV28 with TRBJ1-6, with D possibly being TRBD1 (6 bases). Germline CDR1 and CDR2: MDHEN and SYDVKM. Trimming stripped 7 bases from V and 9 bases from J, with 16 bases between. This CDR3 spans 14 amino acids.

This clone was picked up one time. The rearrangement uses TRBV9 and TRBJ2-2, with D tentatively TRBD1 (6 bases). CDR1 and CDR2 (germline): SGDLS, YYNGEE. CDR3 length: 17 residues. Trimming cost V 3 bases and J 4 bases, with 19 bases left between them. The CDR3 sequence: CASSEGVGASATGELFF. The CDR3 bases are TGTGCCAGCAGCGAGGGGGTTGGGGCTTCTGCCACCGGGGAGCTGTTTTTT.